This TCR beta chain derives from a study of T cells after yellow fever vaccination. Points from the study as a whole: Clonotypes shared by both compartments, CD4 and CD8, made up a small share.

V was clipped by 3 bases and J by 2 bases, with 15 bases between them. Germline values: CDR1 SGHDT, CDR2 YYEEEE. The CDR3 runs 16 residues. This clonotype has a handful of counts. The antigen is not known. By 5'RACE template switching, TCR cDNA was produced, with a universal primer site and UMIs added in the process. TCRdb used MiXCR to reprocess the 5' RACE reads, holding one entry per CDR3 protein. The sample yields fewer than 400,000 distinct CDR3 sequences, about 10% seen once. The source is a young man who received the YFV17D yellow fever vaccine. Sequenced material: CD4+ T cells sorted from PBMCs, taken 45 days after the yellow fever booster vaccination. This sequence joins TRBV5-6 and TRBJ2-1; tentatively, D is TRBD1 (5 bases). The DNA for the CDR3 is TGTGCCAGCAGCTCAAAGCAGGGATATACCTACAATGAGCAGTTCTTC. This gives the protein CASSSKQGYTYNEQFF.